The T cell receptor (beta chain) under discussion was sequenced for a study of graft-versus-host responses after intestinal transplantation. Method: immunoSEQ multiplex PCR; TCRdb's copy keeps in-frame clones and lacks some. The table has some 15,000 clones, over 85% seen once. The sequencing used PBMCs, collected 9 days after transplant. This TCR derives from a human patient who received an intestinal transplant, so some T cells may come from the graft donor.

The chain's CDR3 is CASSGDTRTPTYEQYF. In DNA, the CDR3 is TGTGCCAGCAGCGGGGACACCCGCACCCCCACCTACGAGCAGTACTTC. The J gene is TRBJ2-7, the V gene TRBV2; a weak D match, TRBD1 (6 bases). The CDR3 is 16 residues long. V lost 6 bases and J lost 2, with 20 bases in between. Germline V gene lookup returns CDR1 SNHLY and CDR2 FYNNEI.